Listed below are T cell receptor beta chains from one sample, sequenced in a study of regulatory T cells in long-lasting Graves disease. Each CDR3 protein gets one entry after TCRdb re-called the multiplex PCR reads with MiXCR. The sample has around 400,000 distinct CDR3 sequences; about 15% are singletons. This same sample was also taken into another study, of T cells in Graves' hyperthyroidism and ophthalmopathy.

The source was peripheral blood mononuclear cells (PBMCs), collected at new diagnosis, from a patient treated with antithyroid drugs. Receptors were obtained from a woman aged 40 to 50 with Graves disease. Each CDR3 is given with its conserved first and last residue. The D gene is left open where the match is weak. For some rows the clone size is stated as once, few or many, or as a class when expanded; others skip it.

J gene: TRBJ1-1; D gene: .; clone size: few; V gene: TRBV4-3; CDR3 DNA: TGCGCCAGCAGCCAAGATTCGGCAGGAGCCATGAACACTGAAGCTTTCTTT; CDR3 protein: CASSQDSAGAMNTEAFF
J gene: TRBJ1-1; D gene: .; clone size: many; V gene: TRBV6-5; CDR3 DNA: TGTGCCAGCAGTTCAAGGCGGGACCACACTGAAGCTTTCTTT; CDR3 protein: CASSSRRDHTEAFF
J gene: TRBJ2-3; D gene: .; clone size: .; V gene: TRBV19; CDR3 DNA: TGTGCCAGTAGCACACAAGGCGGCGGGTGGACAGATACGCAGTATTTT; CDR3 protein: CASSTQGGGWTDTQYF
J gene: TRBJ2-3; D gene: .; clone size: .; V gene: TRBV18; CDR3 DNA: TGTGCCAGCTCACCCGTTGTAGCGGAAGGCACAGATACGCAGTATTTT; CDR3 protein: CASSPVVAEGTDTQYF
J gene: TRBJ2-7; D gene: TRBD2; clone size: many; V gene: TRBV5-1; CDR3 DNA: TGCGCCAGCAGCCCGGGGACTAGCGAGACCTACGAGCAGTACTTC; CDR3 protein: CASSPGTSETYEQYF
J gene: TRBJ2-1; D gene: TRBD2; clone size: .; V gene: TRBV4-3; CDR3 DNA: TGCGCCAGCAGCCAAGATCTAGGGGGTAGCGGGAGAATAAGCTCCTACAATGAGCAGTTCTTC; CDR3 protein: CASSQDLGGSGRISSYNEQFF
J gene: TRBJ2-2; D gene: .; clone size: few; V gene: TRBV10-3; CDR3 DNA: TGTGCCATCAGTGCCCGGGACACCGACACCGGGGAGCTGTTTTTT; CDR3 protein: CAISARDTDTGELFF
J gene: TRBJ2-6; D gene: .; clone size: many; V gene: TRBV12-3/TRBV12-4; CDR3 DNA: TGTGCCAGCAGTTTCATGACTGATTCCCCTGGGGCCAACGTCCTGACTTTC; CDR3 protein: CASSFMTDSPGANVLTF
J gene: TRBJ2-7; D gene: .; clone size: few; V gene: TRBV20-1; CDR3 DNA: TGCAGTGGGGGTCCGGGAACCTCCTACGAGCAGTACTTC; CDR3 protein: CSGGPGTSYEQYF
J gene: TRBJ2-7; D gene: TRBD1; clone size: many; V gene: TRBV20-1; CDR3 DNA: TGCAGTGCCCCGGACAGGGGTTCCTACGAGCAGTACTTC; CDR3 protein: CSAPDRGSYEQYF
J gene: TRBJ2-6; D gene: .; clone size: many; V gene: TRBV20-1; CDR3 DNA: TGCAGTGGTTACGGCGTAGGCTCTGGGGCCAACGTCCTGACTTTC; CDR3 protein: CSGYGVGSGANVLTF
J gene: TRBJ1-6; D gene: .; clone size: many; V gene: TRBV19; CDR3 DNA: TGTGCCAGTAGTCTCGGAGTAGAAATTAATTCACCCCTCCACTTT; CDR3 protein: CASSLGVEINSPLHF
J gene: TRBJ1-1; D gene: .; clone size: many; V gene: TRBV27; CDR3 DNA: TGTGCCAGCAGCCAGGGACTAATGAACACTGAAGCTTTCTTT; CDR3 protein: CASSQGLMNTEAFF
J gene: TRBJ2-5; D gene: .; clone size: many; V gene: TRBV2; CDR3 DNA: TGTGCCAGCAGTGAAACGGCTAGCCAAGAGACCCAGTACTTC; CDR3 protein: CASSETASQETQYF
J gene: TRBJ2-7; D gene: .; clone size: many; V gene: TRBV12-3/TRBV12-4; CDR3 DNA: TGTGCCAGCAGTACAGGGTCCGAGCAGTACTTC; CDR3 protein: CASSTGSEQYF
J gene: TRBJ2-4; D gene: .; clone size: .; V gene: TRBV6-2/TRBV6-3; CDR3 DNA: TGTGCCAGCAGTTACAGGGAGTGGGACATTCAGTACTTC; CDR3 protein: CASSYREWDIQYF
J gene: TRBJ2-1; D gene: TRBD2; clone size: .; V gene: TRBV28; CDR3 DNA: TGTGCCAGCAGCCAGCATACTAGCGGGGGGGGGGCTAATGAGCAGTTCTTC; CDR3 protein: CASSQHTSGGGANEQFF
J gene: TRBJ1-2; D gene: TRBD1; clone size: .; V gene: TRBV27; CDR3 DNA: TGTGCCAGCAGTTTCCGGGACAGGGATGGCTACACCTTC; CDR3 protein: CASSFRDRDGYTF
J gene: TRBJ2-7; D gene: .; clone size: many; V gene: TRBV20-1; CDR3 DNA: TGCAGTGTTAGCGGAAACTCCTACGAGCAGTACTTC; CDR3 protein: CSVSGNSYEQYF
J gene: TRBJ2-7; D gene: .; clone size: few; V gene: TRBV15; CDR3 DNA: TGTGCCACCAGCAGAGGGGGGGACAGCCCCTACGAGCAGTACTTC; CDR3 protein: CATSRGGDSPYEQYF
J gene: TRBJ2-7; D gene: .; clone size: many; V gene: TRBV28; CDR3 DNA: TGTGCCAGCAGTTTAACGGGGTCGGGCGGGGACTACGAGCAGTACTTC; CDR3 protein: CASSLTGSGGDYEQYF
J gene: TRBJ2-1; D gene: TRBD2; clone size: .; V gene: TRBV7-2; CDR3 DNA: TGTGCCAGCAGAAGACTAGCGGGAAATGAGCAGTTCTTC; CDR3 protein: CASRRLAGNEQFF
J gene: TRBJ1-5; D gene: TRBD1; clone size: many; V gene: TRBV12-3/TRBV12-4; CDR3 DNA: TGTGCCAGCAGTTTTTGGCAGGGGGCGGGCAATCAGCCCCAGCATTTT; CDR3 protein: CASSFWQGAGNQPQHF